The 5 T cell receptor beta chains presented below share a single source sample, sequenced in a study of shared clonotypes between healthy human individuals. Some clones are missing from TCRdb's copy, which holds only in-frame ones; the method was immunoSEQ multiplex PCR. The sample holds around 1.5 million clones, 95% to 99% seen once. The sample was naive CD4+ T cells sorted from blood. Subset in this sample: CD45RA+ positively selected. These receptors were taken from a man in his thirties or forties in good health.

The CDR3, as DNA: TGTGCCAGCAGCCAAGAGCGGCTCCCCACCTACGAGCAGTACTTC. This translates into CASSQERLPTYEQYF. This chain links TRBV14 with TRBJ2-7, with D unclear. Trimming removed 0 bases from V and 2 bases from J, with 11 bases in between. The CDR3 has 15 amino acids. Germline V gene lookup returns CDR1 SGHDN and CDR2 FVKESK.

The chain recombines TRBV12-2 with TRBJ2-3; the DNA was not used to check the table's D call, TRBD2. TRBV12-2 is a known pseudogene. The CDR3 has 22 amino acids. DNA for the CDR3: TGTGCAAGTCGCTTAGGAGGGACGAGGGAAATCGTAGCGGGACCTAGCACAGATACGCAGTATTTT. Residues: CASRLGGTREIVAGPSTDTQYF.

The DNA of the CDR3 is TGTGCCAGCAGCTTAAGTGCGGGAGTGTCTTACGAGCAGTACTTC. Its translation: CASSLSAGVSYEQYF. The chain links TRBV7-3 to TRBJ2-7; 7 bases map to TRBD2. V lost 1 base, J lost 4 bases, and 7 bases stayed unmatched. CDR1 and CDR2 (germline): SGHTA, FQGTGA. The CDR3 loop spans 15 amino acids.

V usage is TRBV7-2 and J usage is TRBJ2-4; D call uncertain. The CDR3 has 12 amino acids. The V and J ends lost 1 base and 14 bases respectively, with 12 bases between them. The germline gives CDR1 SGHTA, CDR2 FQGNSA. In nucleotides, the CDR3 is TGTGCCAGCAGCTTAGGCATTAGGTCTAAGTACTTC. This sequence encodes CASSLGIRSKYF.

The chain links TRBV19 to TRBJ1-4; 7 bases agree with TRBD1. V gave up 5 bases and J gave up 2 bases; unmatched junction bases: 2. This CDR3 has 14 amino acids. CDR1 and CDR2 from the germline V gene are LNHDA and SQIVND (reference sequence). The CDR3 DNA reads TGTGCCAGTAGTGCAGGGGGGACTAATGAAAAACTGTTTTTT. It is translated as CASSAGGTNEKLFF. The complete variable domain, with remaining parts taken from reference TRBV19 and TRBJ1-4, reads DGGITQSPKYLFRKEGQNVTLSCEQNLNHDAMYWYRQDPGQGLRLIYYSQIVNDFQKGDIAEGYSVSREKKESFPLTVTSAQKNPTAFYLCASSAGGTNEKLFFGSGTQLSVL.